This TCR beta chain emerged from a study of CD8 T cells in ankylosing spondylitis. Deletions cut 2 bases from V and 4 bases from J, with 10 bases between. CDR1 is MNHEY, CDR2 SVGAGI, per germline. The CDR3 totals 14 residues. Whole-study findings and limits: About eight highly homologous variants made up a TCR beta motif that seemed to typify ankylosing spondylitis blood.

By quantitative 5'-RACE with molecular barcodes, the TCR beta libraries were made. TCRdb used MiXCR to reprocess the 5' RACE reads, holding one entry per CDR3 protein. The sample lists hundreds of thousands of distinct CDR3 sequences, roughly 32% occurring once. Worth noting for this clonotype: Its matching antigen is unknown.

The origin of this receptor is a male donor with ankylosing spondylitis or in good health (not recorded which). The sequenced material came from blood, either unsorted or a sorted T cell fraction (not recorded which). The chain recombines TRBV6-5 with TRBJ2-3; TRBD1 is a possible D gene (5 bases). The CDR3: CASSYTATADTQYF. The DNA for the CDR3 is TGTGCCAGCAGTTACACGGCGACAGCAGATACGCAGTATTTT.